This T cell receptor beta chain was captured by sequencing in a study of shared clonotypes between healthy human individuals. Germline V gene lookup returns CDR1 SEHNR and CDR2 FQNEAQ (reference sequence). Deletions cut 2 bases from V and 0 bases from J, with 7 bases between. This CDR3 region has 14 residues. Whole-study findings and limits: There were few donors, and this limited the genetic and exposure-history diversity represented. Four donors held about 5% of naive CD4 clonotypes in common.

Some clones are missing from TCRdb's copy, which holds only in-frame ones; the method was immunoSEQ multiplex PCR. The table shows about 2,500,000 clones, with around 90% occurring only once. With regard to this clone: Its antigen is unidentified.

The sequenced sample consisted of naive CD4+ T cells sorted from blood. Subset meaning: CD45RA+ positively selected. V gene TRBV7-9 combines with J gene TRBJ1-1; D unclear. The receptor's source is a man younger than 35 in good health. The CDR3 DNA is TGTGCCAGCAGCTTAAGTGGGGTGAACACTGAAGCTTTCTTT. This translates into CASSLSGVNTEAFF.